Sequencing of this T cell receptor (beta chain) was carried out in a study of beta chain features in type 1 diabetes. V lost 0 bases to trimming and J lost 3 bases, with 15 bases between them. Germline CDR1 reads GTSNPN; CDR2 reads SVGIG (reference sequence). The CDR3 has 15 amino acids. Isolated RNA was reverse transcribed in full, so expressed TCRB transcripts were sequenced. TCRdb's copy holds only in-frame clones and misses some; the assay was immunoSEQ multiplex PCR. The top ten clones hold around 0.02% of a sample with a few hundred thousand clones, more than 13% of them seen once. Sequenced input: naive CD4+ T cells from blood. The rearrangement links TRBV30 to TRBJ2-7; no clear D gene. The receptor's source is a woman younger than 30 in good health. The CDR3 DNA follows: TGTGCCTGGAGTGTAATGAGAGGAGTCAACTACGAGCAGTACTTC. It codes for CAWSVMRGVNYEQYF.